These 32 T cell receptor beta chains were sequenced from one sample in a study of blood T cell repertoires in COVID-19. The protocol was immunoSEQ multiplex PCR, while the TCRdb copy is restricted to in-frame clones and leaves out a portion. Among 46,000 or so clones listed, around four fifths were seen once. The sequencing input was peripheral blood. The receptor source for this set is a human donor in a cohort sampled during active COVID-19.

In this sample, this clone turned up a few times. The CDR3 DNA reads TGCAGCGTTGTCGGTGCCAGGGCCTCCTACGAGCAGTACTTC. This translates into CSVVGARASYEQYF. The chain joins TRBV29-1 to TRBJ2-7; D possibly corresponds to TRBD1 (5 bases). CDR1 and CDR2 (germline): SQVTM, ANQGSEA. This CDR3 has 14 residues. Trimming shortened V by 4 bases and J by 0 bases, and 13 bases separated the two germline ends.

CDR3 sequence (DNA): TGTGCCAGCAGTTTAGCAGGGGGTACCGGGGAGCTGTTTTTT. This gives the protein CASSLAGGTGELFF. This chain links TRBV27 with TRBJ2-2; TRBD1 agrees at 7 bases. CDR3 size: 14 residues. V shed 2 bases, J shed 5 bases, and the junction held 2 bases outside the gene matches. Germline values: CDR1 MNHEY, CDR2 SMNVEV (reference sequence).

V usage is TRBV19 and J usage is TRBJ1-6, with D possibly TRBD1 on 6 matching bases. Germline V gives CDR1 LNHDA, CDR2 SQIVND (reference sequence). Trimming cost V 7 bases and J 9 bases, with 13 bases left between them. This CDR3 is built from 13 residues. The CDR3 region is CASTPQGVSPLHF. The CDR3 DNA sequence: TGTGCCAGTACGCCACAGGGAGTTTCACCCCTCCACTTT.

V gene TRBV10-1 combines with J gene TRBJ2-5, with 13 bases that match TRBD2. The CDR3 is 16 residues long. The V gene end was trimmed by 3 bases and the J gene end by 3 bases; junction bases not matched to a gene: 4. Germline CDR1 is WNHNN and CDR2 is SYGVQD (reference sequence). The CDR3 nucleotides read TGCGCCAGCAGTGAATACGGACTAGCGGGGGAAGAGACCCAGTACTTC. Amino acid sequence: CASSEYGLAGEETQYF.

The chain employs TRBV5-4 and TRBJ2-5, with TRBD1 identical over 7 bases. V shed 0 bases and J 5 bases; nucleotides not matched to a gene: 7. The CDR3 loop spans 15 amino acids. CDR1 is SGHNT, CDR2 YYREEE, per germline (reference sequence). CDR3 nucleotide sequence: TGTGCCAGCAGCTTGGGTTTTGGCAGGGGGGAGACCCAGTACTTC. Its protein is CASSLGFGRGETQYF.

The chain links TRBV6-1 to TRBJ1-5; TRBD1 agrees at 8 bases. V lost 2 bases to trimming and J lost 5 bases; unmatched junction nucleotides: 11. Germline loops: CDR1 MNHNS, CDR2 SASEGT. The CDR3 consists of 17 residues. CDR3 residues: CASSESQAGGLDQPQHF. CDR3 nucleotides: TGTGCCAGCAGTGAAAGTCAGGCAGGGGGCTTGGATCAGCCCCAGCATTTT.

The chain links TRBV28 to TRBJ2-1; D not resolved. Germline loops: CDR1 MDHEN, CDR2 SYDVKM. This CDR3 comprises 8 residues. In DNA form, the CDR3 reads TGTGGACACTATGAGCAGTTCTTC. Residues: CGHYEQFF.

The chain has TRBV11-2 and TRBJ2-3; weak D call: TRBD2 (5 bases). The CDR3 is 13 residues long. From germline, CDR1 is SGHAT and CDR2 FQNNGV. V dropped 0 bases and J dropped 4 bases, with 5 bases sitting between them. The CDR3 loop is CASSLERADTQYF. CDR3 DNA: TGTGCCAGCAGCTTAGAGCGGGCAGATACGCAGTATTTT. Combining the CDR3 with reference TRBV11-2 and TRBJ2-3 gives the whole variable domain EAGVAQSPRYKIIEKRQSVAFWCNPISGHATLYWYQQILGQGPKLLIQFQNNGVVDDSQLPKDRFSAERLKGVDSTLKIQPAKLEDSAVYLCASSLERADTQYFGPGTRLTVL.

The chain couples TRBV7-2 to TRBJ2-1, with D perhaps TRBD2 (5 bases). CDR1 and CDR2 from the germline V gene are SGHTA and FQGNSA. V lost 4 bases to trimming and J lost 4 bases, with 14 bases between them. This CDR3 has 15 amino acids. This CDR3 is CASSWTPGEYNEQFF. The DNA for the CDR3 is TGTGCCAGCAGCTGGACGCCCGGGGAATACAATGAGCAGTTCTTC. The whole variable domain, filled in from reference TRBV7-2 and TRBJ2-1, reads GAGVSQSPSNKVTEKGKDVELRCDPISGHTALYWYRQSLGQGLEFLIYFQGNSAPDKSGLPSDRFSAERTGGSVSTLTIQRTQQEDSAVYLCASSWTPGEYNEQFFGPGTRLTVL.

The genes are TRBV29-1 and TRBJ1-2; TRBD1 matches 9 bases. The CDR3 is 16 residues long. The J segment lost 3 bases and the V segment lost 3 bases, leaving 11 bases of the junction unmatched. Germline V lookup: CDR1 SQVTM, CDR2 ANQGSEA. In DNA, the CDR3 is TGCAGCGTTGAGGGGACAGGGAGGGGGCTTTACTATGGCTACACCTTC. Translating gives CSVEGTGRGLYYGYTF.

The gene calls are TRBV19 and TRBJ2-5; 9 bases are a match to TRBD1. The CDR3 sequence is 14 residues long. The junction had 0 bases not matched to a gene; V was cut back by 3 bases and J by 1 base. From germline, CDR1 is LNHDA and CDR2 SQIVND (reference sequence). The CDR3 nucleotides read TGTGCCAGTAGTATGGGACAGGGCCAAGAGACCCAGTACTTC. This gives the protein CASSMGQGQETQYF.

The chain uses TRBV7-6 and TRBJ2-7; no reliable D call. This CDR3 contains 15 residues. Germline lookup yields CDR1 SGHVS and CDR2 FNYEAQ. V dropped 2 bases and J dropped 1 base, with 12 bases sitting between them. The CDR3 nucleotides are TGTGCCAGCAGCTTAAGTGCCAGGCGTTCCTACGAGCAGTACTTC. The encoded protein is CASSLSARRSYEQYF.

DNA of the CDR3: TGTGCCAGCAGTTTGGAAAGGGAGGTGGAGACCCAGTACTTC. Amino acid sequence: CASSLEREVETQYF. V is TRBV6-5 and J is TRBJ2-5, with D tentatively TRBD2 (6 bases). This CDR3 is built from 14 residues. The V and J ends lost 4 bases and 5 bases respectively, with 14 bases between them. Germline V lookup: CDR1 MNHEY, CDR2 SVGAGI.

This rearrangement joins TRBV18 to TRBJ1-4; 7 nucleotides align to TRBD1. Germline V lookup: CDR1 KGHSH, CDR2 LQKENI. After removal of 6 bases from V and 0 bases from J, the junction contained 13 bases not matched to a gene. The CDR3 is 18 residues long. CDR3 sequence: CASSELPQGPSTNEKLFF. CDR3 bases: TGTGCCAGCTCCGAGCTACCACAGGGGCCTTCAACTAATGAAAAACTGTTTTTT.

The CDR3: CAWSRTGAGELFF. CDR3 nucleotides: TGTGCCTGGAGTCGGACTGGGGCCGGGGAGCTGTTTTTT. This chain connects TRBV30 to TRBJ2-2; tentatively, D is TRBD2 (5 bases). Trimming shortened V by 2 bases and J by 6 bases, and 10 bases separated the two germline ends. The CDR3 totals 13 residues. From germline, CDR1 is GTSNPN and CDR2 SVGIG (reference sequence).

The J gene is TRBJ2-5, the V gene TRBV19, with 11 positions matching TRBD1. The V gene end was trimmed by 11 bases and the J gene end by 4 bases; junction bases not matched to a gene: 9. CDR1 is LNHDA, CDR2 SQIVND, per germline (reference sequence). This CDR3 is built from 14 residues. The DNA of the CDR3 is TGTGCCTGGGCAAGAGGGACAGGGGGAGAGACCCAGTACTTC. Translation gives CAWARGTGGETQYF. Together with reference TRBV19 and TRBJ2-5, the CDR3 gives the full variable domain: DGGITQSPKYLFRKEGQNVTLSCEQNLNHDAMYWYRQDPGQGLRLIYYSQIVNDFQKGDIAEGYSVSREKKESFPLTVTSAQKNPTAFYLCAWARGTGGETQYFGPGTRLLVL.

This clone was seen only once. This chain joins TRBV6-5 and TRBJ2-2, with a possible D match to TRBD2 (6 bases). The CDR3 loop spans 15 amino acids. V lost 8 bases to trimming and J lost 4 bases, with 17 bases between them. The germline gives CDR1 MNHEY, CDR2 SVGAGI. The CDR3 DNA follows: TGTGCCAGCCAGGTGTCAGGGAGGCGCACCGGGGAGCTGTTTTTT. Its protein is CASQVSGRRTGELFF.

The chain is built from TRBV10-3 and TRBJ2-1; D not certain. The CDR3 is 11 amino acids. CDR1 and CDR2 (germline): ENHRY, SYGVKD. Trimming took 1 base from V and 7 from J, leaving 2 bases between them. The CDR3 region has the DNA TGTGCCATCAGTGAGTTAAATGAGCAGTTCTTC. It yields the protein CAISELNEQFF.

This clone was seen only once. Here the CDR3 DNA reads TGTGCCAGCAGCCAAGAACAGGGGTATCCAGATACGCAGTATTTT. Amino acids: CASSQEQGYPDTQYF. The V gene is TRBV3-1 (or the pseudogene TRBV3-2), the J gene TRBJ2-3; 7 bases line up with TRBD1. This CDR3 has 15 amino acids. Germline V gene sequence: CDR1 LGHDT, CDR2 YNNKEL (reference sequence). With 0 bases clipped from V and 4 bases from J, the junction kept 4 bases outside the gene matches.

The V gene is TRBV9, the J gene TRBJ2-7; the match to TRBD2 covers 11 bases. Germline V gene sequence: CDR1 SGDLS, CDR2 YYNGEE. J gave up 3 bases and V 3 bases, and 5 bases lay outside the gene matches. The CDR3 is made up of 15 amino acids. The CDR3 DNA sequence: TGTGCCAGCAGCGCGTCCGGGACTAGCGGCTACGAGCAGTACTTC. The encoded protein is CASSASGTSGYEQYF.

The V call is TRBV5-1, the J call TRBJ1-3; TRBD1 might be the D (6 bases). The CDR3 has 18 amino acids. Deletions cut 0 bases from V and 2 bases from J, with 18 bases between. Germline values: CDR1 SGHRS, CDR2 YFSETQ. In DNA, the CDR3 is TGCGCCAGCAGCTTGGAACCCAGGGGCTTGGGAGCTGGAAACACCATATATTTT. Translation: CASSLEPRGLGAGNTIYF.

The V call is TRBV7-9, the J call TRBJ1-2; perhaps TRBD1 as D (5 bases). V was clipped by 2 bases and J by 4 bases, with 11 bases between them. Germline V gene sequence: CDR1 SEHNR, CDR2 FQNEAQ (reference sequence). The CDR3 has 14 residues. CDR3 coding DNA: TGTGCCAGCAGCTTATCAGGGCCAACCTATGGCTACACCTTC. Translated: CASSLSGPTYGYTF.

The CDR3 protein is CASSRVRSRSSEAFF. CDR3 bases: TGTGCCAGCAGCCGCGTCCGGTCCCGGTCGTCTGAAGCTTTCTTT. The chain joins TRBV6-2 or TRBV6-3 to TRBJ1-1; D is unclear. The germline V and J ends were trimmed by 6 bases and 6 bases, with 20 bases remaining between them. Germline assignment: CDR1 MNHEY and CDR2 SVGEGT. The CDR3 runs to 15 residues.

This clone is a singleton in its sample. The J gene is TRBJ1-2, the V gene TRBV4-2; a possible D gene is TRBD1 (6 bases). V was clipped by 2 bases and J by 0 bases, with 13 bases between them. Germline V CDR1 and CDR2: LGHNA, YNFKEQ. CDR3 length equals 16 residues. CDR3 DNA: TGTGCCAGCAGCCAAATTTTGACAGGAACTAACTATGGCTACACCTTC. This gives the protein CASSQILTGTNYGYTF.

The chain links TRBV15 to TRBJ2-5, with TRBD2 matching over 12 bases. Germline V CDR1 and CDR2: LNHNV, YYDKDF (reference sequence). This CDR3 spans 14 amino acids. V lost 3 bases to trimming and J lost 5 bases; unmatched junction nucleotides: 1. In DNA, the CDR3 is TGTGCCACCAGCAGTGGACTAGCGGGGGAGACCCAGTACTTC. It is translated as CATSSGLAGETQYF.

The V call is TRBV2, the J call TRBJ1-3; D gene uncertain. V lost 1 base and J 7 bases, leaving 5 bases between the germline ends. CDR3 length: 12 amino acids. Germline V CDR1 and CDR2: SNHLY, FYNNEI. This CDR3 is CASSEVRNTIYF. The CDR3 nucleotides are TGTGCCAGCAGTGAAGTTCGGAACACCATATATTTT.

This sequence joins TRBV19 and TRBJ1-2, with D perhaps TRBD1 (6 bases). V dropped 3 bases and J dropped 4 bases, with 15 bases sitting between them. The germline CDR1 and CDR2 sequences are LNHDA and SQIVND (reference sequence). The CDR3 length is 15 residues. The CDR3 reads CASSIPDRLFYGYTF. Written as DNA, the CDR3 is TGTGCCAGTAGTATCCCGGACAGACTCTTCTATGGCTACACCTTC.

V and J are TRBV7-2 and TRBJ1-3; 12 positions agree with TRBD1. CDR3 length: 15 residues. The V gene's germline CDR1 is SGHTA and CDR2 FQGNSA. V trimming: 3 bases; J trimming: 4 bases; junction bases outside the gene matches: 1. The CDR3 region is CASSLGTGGGNTIYF. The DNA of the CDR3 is TGTGCCAGCAGCTTGGGGACAGGGGGCGGAAACACCATATATTTT.

The CDR3 spells CASSGDSGETQYF. CDR3 DNA: TGTGCCAGCAGCGGGGACAGTGGGGAGACCCAGTACTTC. V usage is TRBV9 and J usage is TRBJ2-5; TRBD1 aligns across 7 bases. Germline V gene sequence: CDR1 SGDLS, CDR2 YYNGEE. This CDR3 is 13 amino acids long. With V trimmed by 3 bases and J by 5 bases, 4 bases remained unmatched.

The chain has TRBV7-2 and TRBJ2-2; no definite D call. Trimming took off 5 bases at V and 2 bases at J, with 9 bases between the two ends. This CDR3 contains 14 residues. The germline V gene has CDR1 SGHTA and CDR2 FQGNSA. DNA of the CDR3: TGTGCCAGCAGCCCGGCGGCCAACACCGGGGAGCTGTTTTTT. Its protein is CASSPAANTGELFF.

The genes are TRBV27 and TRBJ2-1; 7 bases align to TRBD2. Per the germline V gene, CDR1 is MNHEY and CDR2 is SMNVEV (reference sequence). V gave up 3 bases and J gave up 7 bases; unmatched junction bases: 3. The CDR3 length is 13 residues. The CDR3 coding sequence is TGTGCCAGCAGTTTCGGGGGGACGAATGAGCAGTTCTTC. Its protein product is CASSFGGTNEQFF.

The CDR3 DNA reads as TGCGCCAGCAGCGCGCGGGGGGCCTACAATGAGCAGTTCTTC. Amino acid sequence: CASSARGAYNEQFF. This rearrangement joins TRBV5-1 to TRBJ2-1; 8 nucleotides agree with TRBD2. V lost 4 bases and J lost 2; bases outside the gene matches: 2. The CDR3 totals 14 residues. Germline CDR1 SGHRS, CDR2 YFSETQ.